This T cell receptor (beta chain) was documented in a study of PD-1 blockade in classical Hodgkin lymphoma. Germline loops: CDR1 SNHLY, CDR2 FYNNEI. The CDR3 covers 13 residues. Trimming took 6 bases from V and 7 from J; bases not matched to a gene: 6. The table came from immunoSEQ multiplex PCR; TCRdb's copy has only in-frame clones and leaves some out. The sample has approximately 65,000 clones, around 88% seen once; the top ten hold under 15%. No patient escaped relapse after autologous stem cell transplantation, and brentuximab vedotin exposure varied. The sequencing here drew on peripheral blood mononuclear cells (PBMCs), taken at baseline. This chain links TRBV2 with TRBJ1-2; 9 positions agree with TRBD1. The sequence derives from a human donor with classical Hodgkin lymphoma. Here the CDR3 DNA reads TGTGCCAGCAGAGGGGACAGGGAGCGTGGCTACACCTTC. Protein sequence: CASRGDRERGYTF.